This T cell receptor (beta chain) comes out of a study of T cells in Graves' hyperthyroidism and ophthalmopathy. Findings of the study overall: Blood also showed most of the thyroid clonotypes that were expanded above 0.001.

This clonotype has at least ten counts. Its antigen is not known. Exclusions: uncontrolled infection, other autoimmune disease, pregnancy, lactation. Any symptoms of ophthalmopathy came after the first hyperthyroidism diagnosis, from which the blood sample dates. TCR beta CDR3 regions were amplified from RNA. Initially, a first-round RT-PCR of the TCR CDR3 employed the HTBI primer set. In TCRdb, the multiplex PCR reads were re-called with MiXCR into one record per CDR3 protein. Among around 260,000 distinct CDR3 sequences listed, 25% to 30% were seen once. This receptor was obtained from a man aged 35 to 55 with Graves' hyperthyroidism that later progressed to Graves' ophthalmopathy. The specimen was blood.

The CDR3 spells CASSSDRGSNQPQHF. The CDR3 DNA follows: TGTGCCAGCAGCTCCGACAGGGGGAGCAATCAGCCCCAGCATTTT. This chain connects TRBV5-6 to TRBJ1-5, with 9 nucleotides matching TRBD1. The J segment lost 1 base and the V segment lost 3 bases, leaving 2 bases of the junction unmatched. Germline assignment: CDR1 SGHDT and CDR2 YYEEEE. This CDR3 comprises 15 residues.